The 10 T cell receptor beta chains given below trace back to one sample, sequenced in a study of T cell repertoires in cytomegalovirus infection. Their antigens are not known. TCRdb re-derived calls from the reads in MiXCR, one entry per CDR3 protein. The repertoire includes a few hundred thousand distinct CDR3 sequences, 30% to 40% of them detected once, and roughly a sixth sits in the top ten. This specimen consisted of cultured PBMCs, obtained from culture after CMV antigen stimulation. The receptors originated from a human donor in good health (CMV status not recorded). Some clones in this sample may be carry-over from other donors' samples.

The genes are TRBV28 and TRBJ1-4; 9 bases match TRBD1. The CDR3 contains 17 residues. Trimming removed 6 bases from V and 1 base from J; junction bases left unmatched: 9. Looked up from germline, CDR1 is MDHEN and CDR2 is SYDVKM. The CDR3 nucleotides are TGTGCCAGCAGCCCCACAGGGGGCAGGGGAACTAATGAAAAACTGTTTTTT. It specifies CASSPTGGRGTNEKLFF.

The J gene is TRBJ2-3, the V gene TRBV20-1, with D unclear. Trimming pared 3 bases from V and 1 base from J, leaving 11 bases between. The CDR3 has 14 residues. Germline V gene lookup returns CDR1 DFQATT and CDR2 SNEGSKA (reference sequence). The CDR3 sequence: CSASSGLRTDTQYF. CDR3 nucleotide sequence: TGCAGTGCTAGTTCGGGTCTGCGCACAGATACGCAGTATTTT.

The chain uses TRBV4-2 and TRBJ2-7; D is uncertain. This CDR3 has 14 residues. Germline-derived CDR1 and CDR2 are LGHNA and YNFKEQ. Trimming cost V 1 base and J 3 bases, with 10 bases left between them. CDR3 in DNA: TGTGCCAGCAGCCAAGTTTTAAGGGACTACGAGCAGTACTTC. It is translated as CASSQVLRDYEQYF.

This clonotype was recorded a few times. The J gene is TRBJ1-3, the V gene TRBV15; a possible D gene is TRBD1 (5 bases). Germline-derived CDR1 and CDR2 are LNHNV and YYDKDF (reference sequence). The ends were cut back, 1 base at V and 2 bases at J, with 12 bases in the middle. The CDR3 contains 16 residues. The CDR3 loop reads CATSRVRDSTGNTIYF. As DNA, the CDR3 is TGTGCCACCAGCAGAGTCAGGGACTCTACTGGAAACACCATATATTTT.

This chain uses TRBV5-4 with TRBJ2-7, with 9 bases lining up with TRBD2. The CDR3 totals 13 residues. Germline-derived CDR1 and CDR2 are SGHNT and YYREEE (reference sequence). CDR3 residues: CAGSRSGGYEQYF. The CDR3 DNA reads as TGTGCGGGCAGCCGTAGCGGGGGCTACGAGCAGTACTTC.

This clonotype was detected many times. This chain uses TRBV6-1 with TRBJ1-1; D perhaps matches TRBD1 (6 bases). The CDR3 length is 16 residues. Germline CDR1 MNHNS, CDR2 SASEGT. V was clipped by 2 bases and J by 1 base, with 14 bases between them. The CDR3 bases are TGTGCCAGCAGTGAAAGGATGACAGGTCCGAACACTGAAGCTTTCTTT. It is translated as CASSERMTGPNTEAFF.

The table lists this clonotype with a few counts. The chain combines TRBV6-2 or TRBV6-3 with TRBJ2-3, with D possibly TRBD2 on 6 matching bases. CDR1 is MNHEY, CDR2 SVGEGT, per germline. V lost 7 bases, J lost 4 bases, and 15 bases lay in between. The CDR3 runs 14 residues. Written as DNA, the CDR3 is TGTGCCAGCATGACCGGGACTCGGGCAGATACGCAGTATTTT. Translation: CASMTGTRADTQYF.

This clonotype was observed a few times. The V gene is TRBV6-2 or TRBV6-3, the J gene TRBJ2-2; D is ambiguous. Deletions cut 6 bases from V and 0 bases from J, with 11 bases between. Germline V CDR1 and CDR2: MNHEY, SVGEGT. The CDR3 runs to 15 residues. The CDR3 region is CASSHYGTNTGELFF. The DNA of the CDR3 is TGTGCCAGCAGCCATTACGGCACGAACACCGGGGAGCTGTTTTTT.

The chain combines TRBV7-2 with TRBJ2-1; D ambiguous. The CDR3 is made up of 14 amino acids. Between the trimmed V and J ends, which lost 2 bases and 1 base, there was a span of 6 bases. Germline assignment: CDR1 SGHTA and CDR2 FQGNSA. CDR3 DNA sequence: TGTGCCAGCAGCTTACAAGCGTCCTACAATGAGCAGTTCTTC. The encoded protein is CASSLQASYNEQFF.

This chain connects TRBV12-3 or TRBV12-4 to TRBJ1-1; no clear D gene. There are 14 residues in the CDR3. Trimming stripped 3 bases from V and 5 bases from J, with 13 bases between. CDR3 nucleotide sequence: TGTGCCAGCAGTTTGATGGTATCGGGAACTGAAGCTTTCTTT. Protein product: CASSLMVSGTEAFF.